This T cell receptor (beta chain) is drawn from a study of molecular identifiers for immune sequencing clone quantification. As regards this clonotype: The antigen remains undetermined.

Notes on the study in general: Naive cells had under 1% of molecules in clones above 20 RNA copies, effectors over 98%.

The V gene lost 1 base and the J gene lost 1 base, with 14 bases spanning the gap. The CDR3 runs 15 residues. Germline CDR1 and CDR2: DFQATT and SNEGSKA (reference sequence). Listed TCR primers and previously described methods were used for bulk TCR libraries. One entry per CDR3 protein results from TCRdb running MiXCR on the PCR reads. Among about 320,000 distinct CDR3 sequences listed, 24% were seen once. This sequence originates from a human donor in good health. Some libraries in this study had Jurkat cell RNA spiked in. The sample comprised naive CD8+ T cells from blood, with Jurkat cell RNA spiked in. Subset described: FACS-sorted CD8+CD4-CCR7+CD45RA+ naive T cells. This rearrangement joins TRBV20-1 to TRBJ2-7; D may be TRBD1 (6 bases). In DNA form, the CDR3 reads TGCAGTGCTAGAGTAGAACCAGGGGTATCCTACGAGCAGTACTTC. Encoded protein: CSARVEPGVSYEQYF.